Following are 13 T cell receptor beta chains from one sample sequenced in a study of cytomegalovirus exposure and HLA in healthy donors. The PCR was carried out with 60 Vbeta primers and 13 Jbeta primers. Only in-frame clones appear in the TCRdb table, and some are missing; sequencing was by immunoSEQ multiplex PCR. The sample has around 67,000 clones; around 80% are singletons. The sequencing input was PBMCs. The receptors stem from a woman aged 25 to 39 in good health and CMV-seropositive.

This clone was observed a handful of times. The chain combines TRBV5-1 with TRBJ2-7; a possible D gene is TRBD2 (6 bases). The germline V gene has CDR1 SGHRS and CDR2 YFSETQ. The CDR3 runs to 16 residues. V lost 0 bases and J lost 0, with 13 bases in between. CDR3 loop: CASSLAEGRNSYEQYF. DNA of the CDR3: TGCGCCAGCAGCTTGGCGGAGGGCAGGAACTCCTACGAGCAGTACTTC.

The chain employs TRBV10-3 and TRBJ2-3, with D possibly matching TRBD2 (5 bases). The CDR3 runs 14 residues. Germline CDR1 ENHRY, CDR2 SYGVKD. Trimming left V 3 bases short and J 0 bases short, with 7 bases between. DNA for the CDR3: TGTGCCATCAGTGAAGGACTCAGCACAGATACGCAGTATTTT. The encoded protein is CAISEGLSTDTQYF.

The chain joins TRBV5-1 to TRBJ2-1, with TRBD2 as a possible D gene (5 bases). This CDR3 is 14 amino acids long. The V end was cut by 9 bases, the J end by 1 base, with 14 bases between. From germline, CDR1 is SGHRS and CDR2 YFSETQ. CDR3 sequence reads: CATAEGGSYNEQFF. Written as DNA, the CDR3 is TGCGCCACTGCCGAAGGAGGTTCCTACAATGAGCAGTTCTTC.

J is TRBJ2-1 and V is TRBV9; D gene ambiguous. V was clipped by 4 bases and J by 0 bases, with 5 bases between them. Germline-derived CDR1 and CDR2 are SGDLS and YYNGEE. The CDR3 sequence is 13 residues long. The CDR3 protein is CASSPISYNEQFF. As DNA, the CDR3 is TGTGCCAGCAGCCCTATCTCCTACAATGAGCAGTTCTTC.

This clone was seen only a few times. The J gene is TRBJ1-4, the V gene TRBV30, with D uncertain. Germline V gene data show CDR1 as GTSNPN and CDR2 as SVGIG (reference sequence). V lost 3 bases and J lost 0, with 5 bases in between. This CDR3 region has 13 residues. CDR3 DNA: TGTGCCTGGAGGGAGGCAACTAATGAAAAACTGTTTTTT. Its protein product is CAWREATNEKLFF.

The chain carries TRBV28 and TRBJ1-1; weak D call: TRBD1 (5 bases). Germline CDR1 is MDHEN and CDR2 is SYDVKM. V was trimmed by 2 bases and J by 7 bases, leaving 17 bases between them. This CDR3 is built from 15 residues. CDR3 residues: CASSLIWGSGGEAFF. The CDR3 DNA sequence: TGTGCCAGCAGTTTAATTTGGGGCTCGGGCGGTGAAGCTTTCTTT.

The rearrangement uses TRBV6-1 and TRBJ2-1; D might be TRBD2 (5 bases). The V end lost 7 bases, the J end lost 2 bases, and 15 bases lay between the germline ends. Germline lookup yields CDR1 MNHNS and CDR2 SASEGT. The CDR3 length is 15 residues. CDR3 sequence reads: CASIGWERAYNEQFF. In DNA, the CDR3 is TGTGCCAGCATCGGTTGGGAGAGGGCCTACAATGAGCAGTTCTTC.

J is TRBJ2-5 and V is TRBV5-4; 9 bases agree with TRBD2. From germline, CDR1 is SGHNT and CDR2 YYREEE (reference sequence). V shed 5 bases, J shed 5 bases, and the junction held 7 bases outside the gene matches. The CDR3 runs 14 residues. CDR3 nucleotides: TGTGCCAGCAGTTATAGCGGGAGTAGTGAGACCCAGTACTTC. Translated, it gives CASSYSGSSETQYF.

CDR3 region: CASSEQGGKGDTQYF. As DNA, the CDR3 is TGTGCCAGCAGTGAACAGGGGGGAAAGGGAGATACGCAGTATTTT. This chain joins TRBV6-1 and TRBJ2-3; TRBD1 might be the D (7 bases). This CDR3 is 15 amino acids long. Germline CDR1 reads MNHNS; CDR2 reads SASEGT. Trimming cost V 2 bases and J 5 bases, with 14 bases left between them.

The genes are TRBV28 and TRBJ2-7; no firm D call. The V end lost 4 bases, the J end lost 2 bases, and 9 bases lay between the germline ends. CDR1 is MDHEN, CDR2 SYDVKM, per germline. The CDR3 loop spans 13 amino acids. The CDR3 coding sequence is TGTGCCAGCAGTTATACTGATGCCTACGAGCAGTACTTC. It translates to CASSYTDAYEQYF.

The DNA of the CDR3 is TGTGCCAGCACCCCATCCGCGGGAGGGACCGGGGAGCTGTTTTTT. Translation: CASTPSAGGTGELFF. This chain joins TRBV28 and TRBJ2-2, with 9 bases fitting TRBD2. This CDR3 comprises 15 residues. Per germline, CDR1 MDHEN and CDR2 SYDVKM. The trim removed 7 bases at V and 5 bases at J, leaving 8 bases unmatched.

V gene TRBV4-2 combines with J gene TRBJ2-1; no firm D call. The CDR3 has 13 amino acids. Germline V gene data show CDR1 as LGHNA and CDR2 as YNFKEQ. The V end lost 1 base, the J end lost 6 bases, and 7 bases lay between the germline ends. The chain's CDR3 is CASSQALFNEQFF. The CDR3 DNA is TGTGCCAGCAGCCAAGCACTCTTCAATGAGCAGTTCTTC.

For the CDR3, the DNA is TGTGCCAGCACTTCCGGGACGGATGGGAGGAGGACTGAAGCTTTCTTT. It is translated as CASTSGTDGRRTEAFF. This chain links TRBV9 with TRBJ1-1; perhaps TRBD1 as D (5 bases). CDR1 is SGDLS, CDR2 YYNGEE, per germline. The CDR3 covers 16 residues. V lost 6 bases and J 5 bases, leaving 23 bases between the germline ends.